These 7 T cell receptor beta chains originate from one sample sequenced in a study of blood T cell repertoires in COVID-19. Repertoires were generated with immunoSEQ multiplex PCR, while TCRdb's copy carries only in-frame clones and drops some. There are approximately 140,000 clones in the sample; around nine tenths occur only once, and roughly 1.2% lies in the top ten. Sequencing was performed on PBMCs or T cells enriched from blood (not recorded which). The receptors shown here come from a woman under 40 with acute COVID-19.

The V and J genes are TRBV5-1 and TRBJ2-7; the match to TRBD1 covers 7 bases. The V gene end was trimmed by 0 bases and the J gene end by 2 bases; junction bases not matched to a gene: 2. This CDR3 region has 14 residues. Germline-derived CDR1 and CDR2 are SGHRS and YFSETQ. The CDR3 reads CASSLGGQPYEQYF. The CDR3 region has the DNA TGCGCCAGCAGCTTGGGGGGACAGCCCTACGAGCAGTACTTC. Variable domain in full (rest from reference TRBV5-1 and TRBJ2-7): KAGVTQTPRYLIKTRGQQVTLSCSPISGHRSVSWYQQTPGQGLQFLFEYFSETQRNKGNFPGRFSGRQFSNSRSEMNVSTLELGDSALYLCASSLGGQPYEQYFGPGTRLTVT.

Points on this clone: The junction differs from germline at one of its ends, possibly a read error. The chain employs TRBV5-6 and TRBJ2-3; D is perhaps TRBD2 (6 bases). The CDR3 covers 11 residues. Per germline, CDR1 SGHDT and CDR2 YYEEEE. CDR3 sequence: CASSFTSWEIF. In nucleotides, the CDR3 is TGTGCCAGCAGCTTTACTAGCTGGGAGATCTTT.

J is TRBJ2-7 and V is TRBV2, with D possibly matching TRBD1 (6 bases). Germline loops: CDR1 SNHLY, CDR2 FYNNEI. V shed 7 bases and J shed 2 bases, with 12 bases lying between them. CDR3 size: 13 residues. This CDR3 reads CASNTGTAYEQYF. CDR3 coding DNA: TGTGCCAGCAACACAGGGACGGCCTACGAGCAGTACTTC.

V gene TRBV27 combines with J gene TRBJ2-1, with TRBD2 as a possible D gene (5 bases). The CDR3 totals 14 residues. V dropped 5 bases and J dropped 2 bases, with 10 bases sitting between them. The germline CDR1 and CDR2 sequences are MNHEY and SMNVEV (reference sequence). CDR3 amino acids: CASSPPGAYNEQFF. The DNA of the CDR3 is TGTGCCAGCAGTCCTCCCGGGGCCTACAATGAGCAGTTCTTC.

This chain joins TRBV11-1 and TRBJ2-4, with D possibly TRBD1 on 6 matching bases. The CDR3 loop spans 15 amino acids. Deletions cut 6 bases from V and 6 bases from J, with 18 bases between. Germline V gene lookup returns CDR1 SGHAT and CDR2 FQDESV (reference sequence). DNA of the CDR3: TGTGCCAGCAGGGCAGCGACAGGAAAAGGAAACATTCAGTACTTC. This translates into CASRAATGKGNIQYF.

V is TRBV6-2 or TRBV6-3 and J is TRBJ2-2, with a tentative D call TRBD1 (5 bases). From germline, CDR1 is MNHEY and CDR2 SVGEGT. Trimming shortened V by 4 bases and J by 2 bases, and 11 bases separated the two germline ends. The length of the CDR3 is 15 residues. CDR3 amino acids: CASSSTDTNTGELFF. In DNA form, the CDR3 reads TGTGCCAGCAGTTCCACGGACACCAACACCGGGGAGCTGTTTTTT.

The V gene is TRBV7-3, the J gene TRBJ2-5, with TRBD2 as a possible D gene (6 bases). Germline values: CDR1 SGHTA, CDR2 FQGTGA. The CDR3 is 15 residues long. V was trimmed by 0 bases and J by 5 bases, leaving 13 bases between them. The CDR3 coding sequence is TGTGCCAGCAGCTTAACGGAAACGGGGGTGGAGACCCAGTACTTC. Amino acid sequence: CASSLTETGVETQYF.